Shown below are 7 T cell receptor beta chains from a single sample sequenced in a study of cytomegalovirus exposure and HLA in healthy donors. The study ran its PCR with 60 Vbeta and 13 Jbeta primers. Some clones are missing from TCRdb's copy, which holds only in-frame ones; the method was immunoSEQ multiplex PCR. The sample yields 120,000 or so clones, about 80% seen once. Sequencing was done on a sample of PBMCs. Every receptor here comes from a woman in her fifties or sixties in good health and CMV-seropositive.

This clone is a singleton in its sample. The chain has TRBV2 and TRBJ1-1; 7 bases fit TRBD1. The CDR3 contains 9 residues. Trimming at V came to 8 bases and at J to 14 bases, leaving 5 bases not matched to a gene. Germline CDR1 is SNHLY and CDR2 is FYNNEI. The CDR3 coding sequence is TGTGCCAGCGGACAGGTGGAATTCTTT. It yields the protein CASGQVEFF.

V and J are TRBV5-4 and TRBJ2-3; 8 nucleotides agree with TRBD1. The ends lost 3 bases at V and 2 bases at J; junction bases unmatched: 5. The germline gives CDR1 SGHNT, CDR2 YYREEE (reference sequence). The CDR3 length is 15 residues. CDR3 amino acids: CASSSVQGATDTQYF. The CDR3 bases are TGTGCCAGCAGCTCGGTCCAGGGGGCCACAGATACGCAGTATTTT. The full variable domain, its missing parts supplied by reference TRBV5-4 and TRBJ2-3, is ETGVTQSPTHLIKTRGQQVTLRCSSQSGHNTVSWYQQALGQGPQFIFQYYREEENGRGNFPPRFSGLQFPNYSSELNVNALELDDSALYLCASSSVQGATDTQYFGPGTRLTVL.

The chain joins TRBV5-6 to TRBJ2-7; TRBD1 aligns across 7 bases. The length of the CDR3 is 12 residues. Losses at the gene ends were 3 bases for V and 5 bases for J; bases not matched to a gene: 2. Germline V gene sequence: CDR1 SGHDT, CDR2 YYEEEE. This CDR3 reads CASSSTGDEQYF. The CDR3 nucleotides read TGTGCCAGCAGCTCCACAGGGGACGAGCAGTACTTC.

The rearrangement uses TRBV19 and TRBJ1-2, with 8 bases fitting TRBD1. V was clipped by 6 bases and J by 0 bases; unmatched bases: 3. The CDR3 contains 14 residues. The germline CDR1 and CDR2 sequences are LNHDA and SQIVND (reference sequence). The CDR3 reads CASRRTGSNYGYTF. Here the CDR3 DNA reads TGTGCCAGTAGAAGGACAGGGTCTAACTATGGCTACACCTTC.

The chain combines TRBV5-6 with TRBJ2-7; the match to TRBD2 covers 12 bases. Germline V gives CDR1 SGHDT, CDR2 YYEEEE. CDR3 length equals 15 residues. The V gene end was trimmed by 3 bases and the J gene end by 3 bases; junction bases not matched to a gene: 4. The chain's CDR3 is CASSSLAGGSYEQYF. In DNA form, the CDR3 reads TGTGCCAGCAGCTCCCTAGCGGGAGGGAGCTACGAGCAGTACTTC.

The chain links TRBV5-4 to TRBJ1-2; D ambiguous. Between the trimmed V and J ends, which lost 5 bases and 0 bases, there was a span of 14 bases. The CDR3 length is 15 residues. Per the germline V gene, CDR1 is SGHNT and CDR2 is YYREEE (reference sequence). CDR3: CASRTAGSSNYGYTF. The CDR3 nucleotides read TGTGCCAGCAGGACGGCGGGTAGTTCTAACTATGGCTACACCTTC.

The chain recombines TRBV9 with TRBJ2-2, with 10 bases matching TRBD1. The ends lost 0 bases at V and 6 bases at J; junction bases unmatched: 5. The CDR3 covers 16 residues. The germline gives CDR1 SGDLS, CDR2 YYNGEE. The CDR3 coding sequence is TGTGCCAGCAGCGTAGAAGGACAGGGGGGGGCCGGGGAGCTGTTTTTT. This encodes CASSVEGQGGAGELFF.